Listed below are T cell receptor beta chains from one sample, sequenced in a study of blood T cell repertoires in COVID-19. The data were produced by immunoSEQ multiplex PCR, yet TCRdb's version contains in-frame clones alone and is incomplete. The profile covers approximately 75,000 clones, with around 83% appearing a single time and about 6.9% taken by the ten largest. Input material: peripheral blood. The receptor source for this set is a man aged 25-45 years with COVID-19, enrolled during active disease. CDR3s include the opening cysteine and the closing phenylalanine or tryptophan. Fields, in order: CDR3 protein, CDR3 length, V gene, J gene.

CASSPGTSAYNEQFF	15	TRBV7-2	TRBJ2-1
CASTGGQGEYEQYF	14	TRBV6-6	TRBJ2-7
CASSQIHGQGRNNSPLHF	18	TRBV18	TRBJ1-6
CASSVHDKSSYEQYF	15	TRBV4-1	TRBJ2-7
CASGEAGIEYNEQFF	15	TRBV6-6	TRBJ2-1
CASSLGGQGMGSYEQYF	17	TRBV13	TRBJ2-7
CASSRITGVNSPLHF	15	TRBV7-9	TRBJ1-6
CSVGTSVNNEQFF	13	TRBV29-1	TRBJ2-1
CASSLEGGPHQPQHF	15	TRBV5-8	TRBJ1-5
CAISYTETNTEAFF	14	TRBV10-3	TRBJ1-1
CASSIEGASGNEQFF	15	TRBV19	TRBJ2-1
CASIQGQYNQPQHF	14	TRBV28	TRBJ1-5
CASSIVAGPEPEQFF	15	TRBV19	TRBJ2-1
CASSQELPNTEAFF	14	TRBV4-1	TRBJ1-1
CASSLATGAGAREQYF	16	TRBV5-1	TRBJ2-7
CASSLALATTDTQYF	15	TRBV7-2	TRBJ2-3
CASSLKQYF	9	TRBV3-1/TRBV3-2	TRBJ2-7
CASSLAPTTGNTIYF	15	TRBV7-2	TRBJ1-3
CASSSQGATEAFF	13	TRBV7-9	TRBJ1-1
CASSPWRGNEDYGYTF	16	TRBV11-2	TRBJ1-2
CASSSQGAGDEQYF	14	TRBV28	TRBJ2-7
CASSLSMRLAGPYEQYF	17	TRBV27	TRBJ2-7
CASSLGPMAGNEQFF	15	TRBV4-3	TRBJ2-1
CASSPGRVTDTQYF	14	TRBV28	TRBJ2-3
CSVAHRETQYF	11	TRBV29-1	TRBJ2-5
CASSFDDSMNTEAFF	15	TRBV28	TRBJ1-1
CASSLDPEGGEWAYGYTF	18	TRBV7-8	TRBJ1-2
CASTKGQGEQYF	12	TRBV25-1	TRBJ2-7
CAWSRGGGNTEAFF	14	TRBV30	TRBJ1-1
CASSSRDRGPAFF	13	TRBV14	TRBJ1-1
CASSENINSPLHF	13	TRBV25-1	TRBJ1-6
CASRQRRETGEQYF	14	TRBV27	TRBJ2-7
CASSIGLAYLSGNTIYF	17	TRBV19	TRBJ1-3
CAWNPGLLYEQYF	13	TRBV30	TRBJ2-7
CASSYGGLAGRYEQYF	16	TRBV6-5	TRBJ2-7
CASSQGTVSQETQYF	15	TRBV11-2	TRBJ2-5
CATSDMTDYTF	11	TRBV15	TRBJ1-2
CASSLVRMSPDTQYF	15	TRBV28	TRBJ2-3
CASSPARGAGTQYF	14	TRBV7-2	TRBJ2-5
CASIRELVNNEQFF	14	TRBV28	TRBJ2-1
CASSPSSAQETQYF	14	TRBV7-3	TRBJ2-5
CASSRSPGQGNQPQHF	16	TRBV6-2/TRBV6-3	TRBJ1-5
CASSEGGASYEQYF	14	TRBV6-1	TRBJ2-7
CASSPGTGGREKLFF	15	TRBV7-6	TRBJ1-4
CATSDPRTGGNGYTF	15	TRBV24-1	TRBJ1-2
CASSHTGFPYEQYF	14	TRBV11-2	TRBJ2-7
CASSSSRRGGRDEQYF	16	TRBV28	TRBJ2-7
CASSPRDRGGDTQYF	15	TRBV7-3	TRBJ2-3
CASSPTGSYGYTF	13	TRBV7-3	TRBJ1-2
CASSGQGYGYTF	12	TRBV2	TRBJ1-2
CASSLTLGGGIFTGELFF	18	TRBV7-8	TRBJ2-2
CASSNWGGQPQHF	13	TRBV6-5	TRBJ1-5
CASSLVAVGGNTQYF	15	TRBV5-6	TRBJ2-3
CASSDPANYGYTF	13	TRBV2	TRBJ1-2
CASSAGGVGETQYF	14	TRBV25-1	TRBJ2-5
CASSMGTGIGTEAFF	15	TRBV19	TRBJ1-1
CASSPELNTGELFF	14	TRBV5-4	TRBJ2-2
CASSPESRNTEAFF	14	TRBV18	TRBJ1-1
CASSPQSPLAGWYTDTQYF	19	TRBV11-2	TRBJ2-3
CASSSPGQARGYTF	14	TRBV6-2/TRBV6-3	TRBJ1-2